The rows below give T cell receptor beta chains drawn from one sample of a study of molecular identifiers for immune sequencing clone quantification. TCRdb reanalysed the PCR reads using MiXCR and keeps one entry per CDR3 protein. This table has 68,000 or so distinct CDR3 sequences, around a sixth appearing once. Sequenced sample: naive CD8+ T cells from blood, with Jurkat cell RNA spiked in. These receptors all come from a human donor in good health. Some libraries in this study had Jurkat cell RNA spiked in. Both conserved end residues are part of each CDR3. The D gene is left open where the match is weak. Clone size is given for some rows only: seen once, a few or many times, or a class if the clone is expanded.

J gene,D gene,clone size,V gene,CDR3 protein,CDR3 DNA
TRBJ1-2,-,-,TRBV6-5,CASRSPEDYGYAF,TGTGCCAGCAGATCCCCGGAGGACTATGGCTACGCCTTC
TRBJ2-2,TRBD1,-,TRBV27,CAGSLGGQLNTGELFF,TGTGCCGGCAGTTTAGGGGGACAGCTTAACACCGGGGAGCTGTTTTTT
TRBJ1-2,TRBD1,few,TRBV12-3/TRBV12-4,CASSQKGSGGEYGYTF,TGTGCCAGCAGCCAAAAGGGCTCAGGGGGGGAGTATGGCTACACCTTC
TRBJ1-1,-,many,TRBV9,CASSVGGRPANTEAFF,TGTGCCAGCAGCGTAGGGGGCAGGCCCGCGAACACTGAAGCTTTCTTT
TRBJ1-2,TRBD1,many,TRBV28,CASSGQGAAYGYTF,TGTGCCAGCAGCGGGCAGGGGGCCGCCTATGGCTACACCTTC
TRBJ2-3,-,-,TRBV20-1,CSARAQPGVDRTFTDTQYF,TGCAGTGCAAGAGCACAACCCGGAGTAGACAGGACCTTCACAGATACGCAGTATTTT
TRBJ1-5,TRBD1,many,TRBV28,CASSNRGGQPQHF,TGTGCCAGCAGCAACAGGGGGGGTCAGCCCCAGCATTTT
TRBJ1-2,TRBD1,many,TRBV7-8,CASSQGGELRYGYTF,TGTGCCAGCAGCCAGGGGGGGGAATTACGGTATGGCTACACCTTC
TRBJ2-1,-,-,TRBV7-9,CASSLVRNEQFF,TGTGCCAGCAGCTTAGTACGAAATGAGCAGTTCTTC
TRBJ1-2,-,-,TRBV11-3,CASSLRDTYGYTF,TGTGCCAGCAGCTTACGGGACACCTATGGCTACACCTTC
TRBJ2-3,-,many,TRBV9,CASSVTGSTDTQYF,TGTGCCAGCAGCGTAACGGGGAGCACAGATACGCAGTATTTT
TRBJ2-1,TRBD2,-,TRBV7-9,CASSLLVGGNEQFF,TGTGCCAGCAGCTTACTAGTCGGGGGGAATGAGCAGTTCTTC
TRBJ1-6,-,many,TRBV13,CASSSTLRDITRNSPLHF,TGTGCCAGCAGCTCGACCCTTCGGGACATTACAAGGAATTCACCCCTCCACTTT
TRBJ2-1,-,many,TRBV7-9,CASSFRDHIYNEQFF,TGTGCCAGCAGTTTCCGGGACCACATCTACAATGAGCAGTTCTTC
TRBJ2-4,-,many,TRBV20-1,CSARPLLVEDRLGGKNIQYF,TGCAGTGCTAGACCCCTCCTCGTGGAGGATAGACTCGGTGGCAAAAACATTCAGTACTTC
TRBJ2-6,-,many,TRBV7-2,CASSLRRQAYSGANVLTF,TGTGCCAGCAGCTTACGTAGACAGGCATACTCTGGGGCCAACGTCCTGACTTTC
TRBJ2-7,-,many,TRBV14,CASSPRGALDLYEQYF,TGTGCCAGCAGCCCCCGTGGCGCACTAGATCTGTACGAGCAGTACTTC
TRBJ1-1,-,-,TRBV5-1,CASSGEDSEAFF,TGCGCCAGCAGCGGGGAGGATTCTGAAGCTTTCTTT
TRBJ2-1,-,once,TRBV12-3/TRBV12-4,CASSDLAEQFF,TGTGCCAGCAGTGATCTGGCTGAGCAGTTCTTC
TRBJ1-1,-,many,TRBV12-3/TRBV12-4,CASSFVQGIDTEAFF,TGTGCCAGCAGTTTTGTCCAGGGGATAGATACTGAAGCTTTCTTT
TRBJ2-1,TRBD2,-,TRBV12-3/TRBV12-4,CASSSQAGGRDEQFF,TGTGCCAGCAGTTCTCAGGCGGGGGGCAGGGATGAGCAGTTCTTC
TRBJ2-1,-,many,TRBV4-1,CASSTLNEQFF,TGCGCCTCCTCTACCCTCAATGAGCAGTTCTTC
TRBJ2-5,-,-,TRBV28,CASSLNRRETQYF,TGTGCCAGCAGTTTGAACAGGCGGGAGACCCAGTACTTC
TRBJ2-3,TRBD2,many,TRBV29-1,CSVGGGLADSTDTQYF,TGCAGCGTTGGCGGGGGACTAGCGGATAGCACAGATACGCAGTATTTT
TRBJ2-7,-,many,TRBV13,CASSLEMAGHEQYF,TGTGCCAGCAGCTTAGAGATGGCTGGGCACGAGCAGTACTTC
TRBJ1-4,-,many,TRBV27,CASRPIRLGEKLFF,TGTGCCAGCAGACCCATAAGGCTAGGGGAAAAACTGTTTTTT
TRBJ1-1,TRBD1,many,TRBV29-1,CSVEGLGQGDTEAFF,TGCAGCGTTGAAGGGCTCGGACAGGGCGACACTGAAGCTTTCTTT
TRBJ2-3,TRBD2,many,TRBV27,CASSYTRRETSGPSTDTQYF,TGTGCCAGCAGTTATACTAGGAGGGAGACTAGCGGCCCTAGCACAGATACGCAGTATTTT
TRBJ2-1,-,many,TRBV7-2,CASSLLWASSYNEQFF,TGTGCCAGCAGCTTACTCTGGGCTAGTTCCTACAATGAGCAGTTCTTC
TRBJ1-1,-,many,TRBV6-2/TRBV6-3,CASSYSPSLNTEAFF,TGTGCCAGCAGTTACTCTCCCAGTTTGAACACTGAAGCTTTCTTT
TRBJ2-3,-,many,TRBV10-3,CAIMEGGGSDTQYF,TGTGCCATCATGGAAGGGGGAGGTTCAGATACGCAGTATTTT
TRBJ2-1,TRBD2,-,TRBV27,CASQGTSGGAWSPEQFF,TGTGCCAGCCAGGGGACTAGCGGGGGGGCGTGGTCACCTGAGCAGTTCTTC
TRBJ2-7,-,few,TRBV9,CASSVGASVYEQYF,TGTGCCAGCAGCGTAGGGGCGTCAGTCTACGAGCAGTACTTC
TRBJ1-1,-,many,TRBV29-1,CSVGENTEAFF,TGCAGCGTTGGAGAGAACACTGAAGCTTTCTTT
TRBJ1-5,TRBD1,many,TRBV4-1,CASSPQTGGLNQPQHF,TGCGCCAGCAGCCCTCAGACAGGGGGCCTTAATCAGCCCCAGCATTTT
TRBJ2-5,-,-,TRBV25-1,CASTIAGTNQETQYF,TGTGCCAGCACCATAGCCGGGACCAACCAAGAGACCCAGTACTTC
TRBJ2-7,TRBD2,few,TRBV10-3,CAVSGGRSYEQYF,TGTGCCGTCTCGGGAGGGCGGTCCTACGAGCAGTACTTC
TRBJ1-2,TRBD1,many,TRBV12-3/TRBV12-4,CASRGTGGLSSYGYTF,TGTGCCAGCAGAGGGACAGGGGGTCTGAGTAGCTATGGCTACACCTTC
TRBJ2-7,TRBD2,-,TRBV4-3,CASSQDRSGAPYEQYF,TGCGCCAGCAGCCAAGATAGAAGCGGGGCCCCCTACGAGCAGTACTTC
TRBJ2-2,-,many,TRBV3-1,CASSQDWRLVPNTGELFF,TGTGCCAGCAGCCAAGACTGGCGGCTAGTTCCGAACACCGGGGAGCTGTTTTTT
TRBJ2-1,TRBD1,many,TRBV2,CANQGQTYNEQFF,TGTGCCAACCAGGGACAGACTTACAATGAGCAGTTCTTC
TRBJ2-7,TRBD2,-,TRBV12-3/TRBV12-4,CASSFGLAGAADEQCF,TGTGCCAGCAGTTTTGGACTAGCGGGAGCAGCAGACGAGCAGTGCTTC
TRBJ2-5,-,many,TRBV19,CASSIFGSQETQYF,TGTGCCAGTAGTATCTTCGGCTCCCAAGAGACCCAGTACTTC
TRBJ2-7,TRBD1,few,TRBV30,CAWDRGVEQYF,TGTGCCTGGGACAGGGGAGTCGAGCAGTACTTC
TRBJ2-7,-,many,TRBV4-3,CASSQDFLSVSGQEQYF,TGCGCCAGCAGCCAAGATTTTTTATCGGTTTCGGGGCAGGAGCAGTACTTC
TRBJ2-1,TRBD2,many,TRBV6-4,CASSDGLAAYNEQFF,TGTGCCAGCAGTGACGGACTAGCGGCCTACAATGAGCAGTTCTTC
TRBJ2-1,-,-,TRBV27,CASRTGPARNEQFF,TGTGCCAGCAGAACGGGCCCCGCGCGCAATGAGCAGTTCTTC
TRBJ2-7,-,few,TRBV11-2,CVSSFLGQTYEQYF,TGTGTCAGCAGCTTCTTGGGACAAACCTACGAGCAGTACTTC
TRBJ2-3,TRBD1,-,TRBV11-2,CASSLEPGQGAADTQYF,TGTGCCAGCAGCTTAGAGCCTGGACAGGGGGCGGCAGATACGCAGTATTTT
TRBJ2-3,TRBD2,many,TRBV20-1,CSAFHLAAPTDTQYF,TGCAGTGCTTTTCATCTAGCGGCCCCCACAGATACGCAGTATTTT
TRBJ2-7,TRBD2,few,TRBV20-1,CSAQAGSRYEQYF,TGCAGTGCGCAAGCGGGAAGCAGGTACGAGCAGTACTTC
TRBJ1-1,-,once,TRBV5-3,CASSLNDVDTEAFF,TGTGCCAGCAGCTTAAACGATGTGGACACTGAAGCTTTCTTT
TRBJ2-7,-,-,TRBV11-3,CASSPRVPSYEQYF,TGTGCCAGCAGCCCGAGGGTCCCATCCTACGAGCAGTACTTC